This TCR beta chain was found in a study of T-cell reconstitution after alpha-beta-depleted transplantation in children. The TCRbeta library incorporated unique molecular identifiers. Each CDR3 protein is one row after TCRdb ran MiXCR on the PCR reads. This sample carries some 500,000 distinct CDR3 sequences, around 20% of them seen once, and the ten largest clones take over 3%. The length of the CDR3 is 12 residues. V lost 0 bases, J lost 6 bases, and 9 bases lay in between. Germline assignment: CDR1 GTSNPN and CDR2 SVGIG (reference sequence). The rearrangement links TRBV30 to TRBJ2-7; D call uncertain. This sequence was found in a human donor who donated a stem cell graft to a child with acute lymphoblastic leukemia. Sequenced here: PBMCs from the stem cell graft donor, sampled from the stem cell graft. The CDR3 loop is CAWSVQGREQYF. In DNA form, the CDR3 reads TGTGCCTGGAGTGTACAAGGTCGCGAGCAGTACTTC.